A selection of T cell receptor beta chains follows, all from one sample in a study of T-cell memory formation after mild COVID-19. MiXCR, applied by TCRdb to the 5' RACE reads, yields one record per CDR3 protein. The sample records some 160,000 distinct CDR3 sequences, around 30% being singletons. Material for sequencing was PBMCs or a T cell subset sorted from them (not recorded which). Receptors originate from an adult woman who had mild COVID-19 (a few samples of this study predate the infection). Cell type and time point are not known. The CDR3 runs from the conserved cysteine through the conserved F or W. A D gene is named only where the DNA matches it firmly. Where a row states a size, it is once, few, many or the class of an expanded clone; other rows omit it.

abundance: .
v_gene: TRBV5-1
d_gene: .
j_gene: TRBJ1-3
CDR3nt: TGCGCCAGCAGCCGGACTACGGACAGCTTCTCTGGAAACACCATATATTTT
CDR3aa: CASSRTTDSFSGNTIYF

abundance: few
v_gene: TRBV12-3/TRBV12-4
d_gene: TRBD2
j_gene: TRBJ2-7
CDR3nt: TGTGCCAGCAGTTTAATAGGAGGGACTAGCGGGACGAAGCAGTACTTC
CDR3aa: CASSLIGGTSGTKQYF

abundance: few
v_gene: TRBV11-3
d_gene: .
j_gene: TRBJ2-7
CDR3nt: TGTGCCAGCAGCTTAAGTGAGACCTCCTACGAGCAGTACTTC
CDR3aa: CASSLSETSYEQYF

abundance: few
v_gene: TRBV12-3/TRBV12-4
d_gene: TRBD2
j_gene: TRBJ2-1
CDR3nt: TGTGCCAGCAGTAAAGGACTAGCGGGGGACAATGAGCAGTTCTTC
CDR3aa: CASSKGLAGDNEQFF

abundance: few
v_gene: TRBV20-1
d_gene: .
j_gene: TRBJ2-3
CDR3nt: TGCAGTGCTAGCGCCAGTCTCAGCACAGATACGCAGTATTTT
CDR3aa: CSASASLSTDTQYF

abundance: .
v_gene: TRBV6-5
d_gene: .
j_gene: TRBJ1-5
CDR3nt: TGTGCCAGCAGTTACTCAGGGTATGGGCAGCCCCAGCATTTT
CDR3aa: CASSYSGYGQPQHF

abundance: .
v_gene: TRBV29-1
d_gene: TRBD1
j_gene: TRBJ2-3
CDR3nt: TGCAGCGTTGACGGTAGGGGGCTTACAGATACGCAGTATTTT
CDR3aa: CSVDGRGLTDTQYF

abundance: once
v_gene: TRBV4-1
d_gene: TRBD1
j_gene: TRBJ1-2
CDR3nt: TGCGCCAGCAGCCAAGGAGCCGACAGGGGGCTGGGTGGCTACACCTTC
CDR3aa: CASSQGADRGLGGYTF

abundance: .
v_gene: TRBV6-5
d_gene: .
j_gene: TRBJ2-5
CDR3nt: TGTGCCAGCAGTTACTCGTCGGGTCTCGAGACCCAGTACTTC
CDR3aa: CASSYSSGLETQYF

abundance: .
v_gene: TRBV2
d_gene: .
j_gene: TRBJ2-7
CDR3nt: TGTGCCAGCAGTGCGGGCCGAGCGGGCTACGAGCAGTACTTC
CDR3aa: CASSAGRAGYEQYF

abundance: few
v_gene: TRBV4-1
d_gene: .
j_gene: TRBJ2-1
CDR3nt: TGCGCCAGCAGCCAAGCTCGGCAGGTGATTTACAATGAGCAGTTCTTC
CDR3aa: CASSQARQVIYNEQFF

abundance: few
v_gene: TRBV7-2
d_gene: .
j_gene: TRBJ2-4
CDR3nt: TGTGCCAGCAGGTCTCGGGTAGGGAAAAACATTCAGTACTTC
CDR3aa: CASRSRVGKNIQYF

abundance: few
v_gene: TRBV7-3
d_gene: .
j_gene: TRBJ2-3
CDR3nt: TGTGCCAGCAGCGTTTTTGGGACTAGCACAGATACGCAGTATTTT
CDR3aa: CASSVFGTSTDTQYF

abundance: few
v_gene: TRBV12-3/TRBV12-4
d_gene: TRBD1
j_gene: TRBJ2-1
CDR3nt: TGTGCCAGCAGCTCTTCCGGGACAGGGCGAAACAATGAGCAGTTCTTC
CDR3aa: CASSSSGTGRNNEQFF

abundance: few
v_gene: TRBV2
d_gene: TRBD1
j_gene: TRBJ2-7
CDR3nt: TGTGCCAGCAGTGAAGCCGGGACAGCCTCATACGAGCAGTACTTC
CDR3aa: CASSEAGTASYEQYF

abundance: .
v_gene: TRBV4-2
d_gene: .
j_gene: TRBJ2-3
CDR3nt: TGTGCCAGCAGCCAAGAAATAGCGACGAGGACAGATACGCAGTATTTT
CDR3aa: CASSQEIATRTDTQYF

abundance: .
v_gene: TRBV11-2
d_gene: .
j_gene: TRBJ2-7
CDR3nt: TGTGCCAGCAGCCCTAGAGCAGGGTACGAGCAGTACTTC
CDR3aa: CASSPRAGYEQYF

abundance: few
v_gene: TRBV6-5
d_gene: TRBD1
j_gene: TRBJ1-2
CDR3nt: TGTGCCAGCAGTTGGGGACAGGGCCATGGCTACACCTTC
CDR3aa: CASSWGQGHGYTF

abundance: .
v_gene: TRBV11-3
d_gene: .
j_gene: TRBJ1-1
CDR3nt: TGTGCCAGCAGCTCCCATCTGGGGCTTAGGAACACTGAAGCTTTCTTT
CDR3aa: CASSSHLGLRNTEAFF

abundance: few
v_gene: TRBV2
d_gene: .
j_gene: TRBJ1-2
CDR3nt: TGTGCCAGCATGGAGATGGGCTATGGCTACACCTTC
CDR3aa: CASMEMGYGYTF

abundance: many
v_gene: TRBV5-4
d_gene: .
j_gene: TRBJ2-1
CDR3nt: TGTGCCAGCAGCTTGGCAGCGCGGGATGAGCAGTTCTTC
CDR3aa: CASSLAARDEQFF

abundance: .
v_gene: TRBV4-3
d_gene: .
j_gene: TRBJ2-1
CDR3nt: TGCGCCAGCAGCCAAGATTCGTCGGCCAGTCCGAGTGAGCAGTTCTTC
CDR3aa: CASSQDSSASPSEQFF

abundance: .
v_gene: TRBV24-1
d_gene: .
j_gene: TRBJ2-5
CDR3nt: TGTGCCACCAGTGATTTGGGAAGCCAAGAGACCCAGTACTTC
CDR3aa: CATSDLGSQETQYF